This is a list of T cell receptor beta chains from one sample in a study of blood T cells in healthy people across ages. In TCRdb, the 5' RACE reads were re-called with MiXCR into one record per CDR3 protein. The table has around 820,000 distinct CDR3 sequences, 25% seen once; the top ten hold approximately 4%. The same sample was also used in a study of T cells of mothers and their children.

Source material: blood. These receptors were collected from a boy between 10 and 17 years old in good health. CDR3s include the opening cysteine and the closing phenylalanine or tryptophan. Fields, in order: V gene, J gene, D gene, clone size, CDR3 protein, CDR3 DNA. D genes are given only for firm matches. Where a row states a size, it is once, few, many or the class of an expanded clone; other rows omit it.

TRBV7-9	TRBJ1-4	NA	few	CASSVGINEKLFF	TGTGCCAGCAGTGTGGGGATAAATGAAAAACTGTTTTTT
TRBV6-4	TRBJ1-6	TRBD1	few	CASSPQGYGANSPLHF	TGTGCCAGCAGCCCACAGGGGTATGGTGCCAATTCACCCCTCCACTTT
TRBV20-1	TRBJ2-7	TRBD2	NA	CSANIAGGQYF	TGCAGTGCTAATATAGCGGGAGGGCAGTACTTC
TRBV29-1	TRBJ1-2	TRBD1	few	CSGRQGLDYGYTF	TGCAGCGGTCGACAGGGTCTGGACTATGGCTACACCTTC
TRBV6-2/TRBV6-3	TRBJ1-5	TRBD1	NA	CASRPLGQGENQPQHF	TGTGCCAGCAGACCCTTGGGACAGGGGGAAAATCAGCCCCAGCATTTT
TRBV29-1	TRBJ2-5	NA	NA	CSVATSGIVGWDEQYF	TGCAGCGTTGCCACATCAGGGATCGTTGGGTGGGATGAGCAGTACTTC
TRBV4-1	TRBJ2-7	NA	many	CASSQVTGSYEQYF	TGCGCCAGCAGCCAAGTAACAGGGTCCTACGAGCAGTACTTC
TRBV12-3/TRBV12-4	TRBJ1-5	TRBD1	few	CASSPEDRALRQPQHF	TGTGCCAGCAGCCCCGAAGACAGGGCATTAAGACAGCCCCAGCATTTT
TRBV25-1	TRBJ1-2	TRBD1	NA	CASSEPGTGGGYTF	TGTGCCAGCAGTGAACCCGGGACAGGGGGTGGCTACACCTTC
TRBV20-1	TRBJ1-2	NA	NA	CSATDTAKNYGYTF	TGCAGTGCTACAGACACCGCTAAGAACTATGGCTACACCTTC
TRBV7-2	TRBJ2-7	TRBD1	few	CASSLGRGTGVSYEQYF	TGTGCCAGCAGCTTAGGACGAGGGACAGGGGTCTCCTACGAGCAGTACTTC
TRBV10-3	TRBJ2-5	NA	few	CAISRGPGQETQYF	TGTGCCATCAGCAGAGGACCCGGCCAAGAGACCCAGTACTTC
TRBV27	TRBJ2-7	NA	NA	CASSLFYNYEQYF	TGTGCCAGCAGTTTATTTTACAACTACGAGCAGTACTTC
TRBV4-1	TRBJ2-5	NA	NA	CASSPRLAAGGETQYF	TGCGCCAGCAGCCCGAGGTTGGCGGCCGGAGGAGAGACCCAGTACTTC
TRBV12-3/TRBV12-4	TRBJ2-5	TRBD1	few	CASRLPTGGAYETQYF	TGTGCCAGCAGACTGCCCACAGGGGGCGCTTACGAGACCCAGTACTTC
TRBV20-1	TRBJ2-2	NA	NA	CSARNGLDMNTGELFF	TGCAGTGCTCGGAATGGGCTAGACATGAACACCGGGGAGCTGTTTTTT
TRBV27	TRBJ1-5	TRBD1	NA	CASSSGQGSLQPQHF	TGTGCCAGCAGTTCGGGACAGGGTAGTTTACAGCCCCAGCATTTT
TRBV10-3	TRBJ2-7	TRBD2	NA	CAISVAGVGSEQYF	TGTGCCATCAGTGTGGCGGGAGTGGGCTCCGAGCAGTACTTC
TRBV27	TRBJ1-2	TRBD1	NA	CASSPWTGGYGYTF	TGTGCCAGCAGTCCATGGACAGGGGGCTATGGCTACACCTTC
TRBV7-3	TRBJ1-3	NA	NA	CASSPLPYRAIGNTIYF	TGTGCCAGCAGCCCGCTCCCTTACAGAGCCATCGGAAACACCATATATTTT
TRBV12-3/TRBV12-4	TRBJ1-1	NA	NA	CASTLILSLNTEAFF	TGTGCCAGCACCCTCATTCTGAGCTTGAACACTGAAGCTTTCTTT
TRBV6-1	TRBJ2-2	TRBD2	few	CASRGLAGAPTGELFF	TGTGCCAGCAGAGGACTAGCGGGAGCCCCTACCGGGGAGCTGTTTTTT
TRBV28	TRBJ2-7	NA	NA	CASSWPAGNGEQYF	TGTGCCAGCAGTTGGCCGGCGGGGAACGGCGAGCAGTACTTC
TRBV5-1	TRBJ2-5	NA	few	CASSLLERETQYF	TGCGCCAGCAGCTTGCTCGAGAGAGAGACCCAGTACTTC
TRBV29-1	TRBJ2-3	NA	few	CSTRGVAASTDTQYF	TGCAGCACGAGGGGGGTAGCGGCGAGCACAGATACGCAGTATTTT
TRBV4-3	TRBJ2-7	NA	few	CASSQDRTDPYEQYF	TGCGCCAGCAGCCAAGATCGAACAGACCCCTACGAGCAGTACTTC
TRBV29-1	TRBJ2-7	NA	NA	CSVVSASSYEQYF	TGCAGCGTTGTATCGGCCAGCTCCTACGAGCAGTACTTC
TRBV7-9	TRBJ2-5	NA	few	CASSEKRPAATQYF	TGTGCCAGCAGCGAAAAGCGACCCGCGGCGACCCAGTACTTC
TRBV4-3	TRBJ2-3	TRBD2	NA	CASSQVLAGAADTQYF	TGCGCCAGCAGCCAGGTACTAGCGGGAGCTGCAGATACGCAGTATTTT